Included here is one T cell receptor beta chain sequence, with context. The data are from a study of blood T cell repertoires in COVID-19. Original data processing: For nucleated cells, counts were estimated from reference gene primer amplification. Some clones are missing from TCRdb's copy, which holds only in-frame ones; the method was immunoSEQ multiplex PCR. V, J and clone size are taken as reported in that table, and D and trimming were inferred from the DNA itself. The table shows under 200,000 clones, with around 85% occurring only once. The sample taken for sequencing was peripheral blood. The source of this sequence is a woman older than 75 with acute or convalescent COVID-19.

CDR3 sequence (DNA): TGTGCCAGCAGCTTGGGGCTAGCGGGAGGATTAACCTACGAGCAGTACTTC. It codes for CASSLGLAGGLTYEQYF. J is TRBJ2-7 and V is TRBV5-4, with 11 bases that match TRBD2. Germline-derived CDR1 and CDR2 are SGHNT and YYREEE (reference sequence). CDR3 length: 17 residues. Trimming at V came to 0 bases and at J to 2 bases, leaving 7 bases not matched to a gene.